The sequence of this T cell receptor beta chain was determined in a study of blood T cell repertoires in COVID-19. About the research overall: The study drew acute and convalescent COVID-19 samples from the United States, Italy and Spain. In each case, the material was cDNA or gDNA derived from T cells, B-cell-depleted T cells, or PBMCs.

J gave up 5 bases and V 4 bases, and 1 base lay outside the gene matches. Germline CDR1 and CDR2: LNHDA and SQIVND (reference sequence). The CDR3 has 13 residues. Using immunoSEQ multiplex PCR, the repertoire was profiled, and TCRdb retains in-frame clones only, with some absent. Of more than 60,000 clones in the sample, around 80% were seen once. The sequenced material came from peripheral blood. The sequence came from a woman older than 75 with acute or convalescent COVID-19. This chain links TRBV19 with TRBJ2-1, with 8 bases lining up with TRBD1. DNA for the CDR3: TGTGCCAGTAGTAAGGACAGGGACAATGAGCAGTTCTTC. This codes for CASSKDRDNEQFF.